This T cell receptor beta chain was recovered during a study of blood T cell repertoires in COVID-19. On the study more broadly: T cells, B-cell-depleted T cells, or PBMCs provided the cDNA or gDNA that served as material.

Study processing details: Reference gene primer amplification gave estimated nucleated cell counts. Profiling relied on immunoSEQ multiplex PCR, and the TCRdb table lists in-frame clones only, not all of them. That table furnishes V, J and clone size, whereas the DNA furnished D and trimming. The data contain 150,000 or so clones, about 87% of them singletons. The CDR3 contains 16 residues. With 2 bases clipped from V and 8 bases from J, the junction kept 13 bases outside the gene matches. CDR1 MGHRA and CDR2 YSYEKL come from the germline V gene. This clonotype originated in a man older than 75 with acute or convalescent COVID-19. The V call is TRBV4-1, the J call TRBJ1-2, with 8 bases that match TRBD1. Material for sequencing was peripheral blood. The CDR3 DNA is TGCGCCAGCAGCCAAATCGGACAGGGCCTATCCGTAGGCTACACCTTC. Residues: CASSQIGQGLSVGYTF.